A selection of T cell receptor beta chains follows, all from one sample in a study of blood T cells in healthy people across ages. TCRdb re-analysed the 5' RACE reads in MiXCR, keeping a single row per CDR3 protein. The table has about 2 million distinct CDR3 sequences, about 50% seen once. Source material: blood. The source of these receptors is a woman aged 40 to 50 in good health. Both conserved end residues are trimmed from each CDR3. A D gene is named only where the DNA matches it firmly.

TRBD2 | TRBJ2-5 | TRBV28 | ASSPPLGGGSSRHQETQY
TRBD1 | TRBJ2-7 | TRBV28 | ASSPGGLYSYEQY
TRBD2 | . | TRBV27 | ASSPIAGEYYEQY
TRBD2 | . | TRBV24-1 | ATSDLKTSGGLETQY
. | TRBJ1-2 | TRBV13 | ASSLISLGGYT
. | TRBJ2-3 | TRBV7-9 | ASSREDAGEY
. | TRBJ1-1 | TRBV20-1 | SGGKGTEAF
. | TRBJ1-1 | TRBV6-5 | ASSYSTLRYTEAF
. | TRBJ2-3 | TRBV7-2 | ASSWPAGPTDTQY
. | TRBJ2-1 | TRBV7-2 | ASSTWGSLNNEQF
TRBD1 | TRBJ2-3 | TRBV11-2 | ASSFPQTGDTQY
TRBD2 | TRBJ2-3 | TRBV5-6 | ASGMGLAGPTDTQY
TRBD2 | TRBJ2-1 | TRBV10-3 | AISESGLAGPTYNEQF
. | TRBJ1-2 | TRBV3-1 | ASSQDLAGDGYT
. | . | TRBV5-1 | ASSLSGQEGIQY
. | TRBJ2-2 | TRBV6-4 | ASSGSATGELF
. | TRBJ1-2 | TRBV27 | ASSAGDTNYGYT
TRBD1 | TRBJ1-1 | TRBV4-2 | ASSPVSRQGANTEAF
TRBD1 | TRBJ2-3 | TRBV20-1 | SARDPQGADTDTQY
TRBD2 | TRBJ2-3 | TRBV29-1 | SVVLREVVDTQY
TRBD2 | TRBJ2-1 | TRBV7-9 | ASSLALAGVNEQF
. | TRBJ2-7 | TRBV7-2 | ASSSSGVPLYEQY
. | TRBJ2-1 | TRBV14 | ASSQDYPSDEQF
. | TRBJ2-3 | TRBV7-2 | AGQRRDRWY
. | TRBJ1-2 | TRBV6-1 | ASSVADGILNYGYT
. | TRBJ2-2 | TRBV20-1 | SARPQGPGELF
. | TRBJ2-1 | TRBV7-9 | ASSLAPISYNEQF
TRBD2 | TRBJ2-5 | TRBV12-3/TRBV12-4 | ASSSPGLAGDQETQY
. | TRBJ2-3 | TRBV9 | ASGTGRSTDTQY
TRBD2 | TRBJ2-7 | TRBV5-1 | ASTNSGGAHEQY
. | TRBJ2-3 | TRBV27 | ASSLSGEGTDTQY
. | TRBJ2-1 | TRBV24-1 | ATGGRHNEQF
. | TRBJ1-2 | TRBV20-1 | SARSDRRRGYT
TRBD2 | TRBJ2-5 | TRBV12-3/TRBV12-4 | ASSPERLAGGLKEPETQY